These 27 T cell receptor beta chains were sequenced from one sample in a study of shared clonotypes between healthy human individuals. Sequenced by immunoSEQ multiplex PCR; TCRdb stores in-frame clones only, minus some. The sample consists of 400,000 to 500,000 clones, 79% of them appearing once. The sample comprised PBMCs. The receptors here all came from a woman aged 40 to 55 in good health. Some clones in this sample may be carry-over from other donors' samples.

The genes are TRBV5-6 and TRBJ2-3, with TRBD2 matching over 8 bases. V dropped 0 bases and J dropped 5; count of bases not matched to a gene: 5. The CDR3 extends over 15 amino acids. The V gene's germline CDR1 is SGHDT and CDR2 YYEEEE. The CDR3 loop is CASSLASGSKDTQYF. The CDR3 DNA sequence: TGTGCCAGCAGCTTGGCGAGCGGGAGTAAAGATACGCAGTATTTT.

This chain joins TRBV6-6 and TRBJ2-5, with D perhaps matching TRBD1 (5 bases). The V gene lost 0 bases and the J gene lost 5 bases, with 10 bases spanning the gap. CDR1 and CDR2 (germline): MNHNY, SVGAGI (reference sequence). This CDR3 comprises 14 residues. CDR3 bases: TGTGCCAGCAGTTACTCTGCGACAGAGGAGACCCAGTACTTC. Protein: CASSYSATEETQYF.

Turning to this clone: Sequence at one end of the junction differs from germline and may be a read error. This rearrangement joins TRBV28 to TRBJ2-7; the match to TRBD1 covers 12 bases. The CDR3 is 15 amino acids. CDR1 is MDHEN, CDR2 SYDVKM, per germline. The CDR3 coding sequence is TGTGCCAGCACTTTAGAGGGACAGGGGGCGCGGGAGCAGTACTTC. Translating gives CASTLEGQGAREQYF.

The chain has TRBV12-5 and TRBJ2-3, with 13 positions matching TRBD2. V was pared by 5 bases and J by 3 bases, with 5 bases of the junction left unmatched. The CDR3 loop spans 16 amino acids. CDR1 is LGHNT, CDR2 FRNRAP, per germline. The CDR3, as DNA: TGTGCTAGTGGTCCGGGACTAGCGGGAAGGACAGATACGCAGTATTTT. It translates to CASGPGLAGRTDTQYF.

The sample holds one count of this clone. The chain employs TRBV15 and TRBJ2-3, with TRBD2 matching over 11 bases. The CDR3 runs 17 residues. CDR1 and CDR2 from the germline V gene are LNHNV and YYDKDF (reference sequence). The junction had 6 bases not matched to a gene; V was cut back by 1 base and J by 3 bases. In DNA form, the CDR3 reads TGTGCCACCAGCAGAGCCCGACTAGCGGGACTGACAGATACGCAGTATTTT. Its protein product is CATSRARLAGLTDTQYF.

For the CDR3, the DNA is TGTGCCAGCAGTCGGACGGAGGGTAGGCAGCCCCAGCATTTT. Translation: CASSRTEGRQPQHF. The chain recombines TRBV6-5 with TRBJ1-5, with D unresolved. Deletions cut 5 bases from V and 7 bases from J, with 15 bases between. The CDR3 runs to 14 residues. The germline V gene has CDR1 MNHEY and CDR2 SVGAGI.

This clone was counted once. The chain links TRBV28 to TRBJ1-2; D is perhaps TRBD1 (6 bases). The CDR3 totals 16 residues. Germline CDR1 and CDR2: MDHEN and SYDVKM. Trimming shortened V by 1 base and J by 8 bases, and 20 bases separated the two germline ends. The CDR3 DNA is TGTGCCAGCAGTTTATCTTGGGGCCTAACAACAGGGGGCTACACCTTC. It translates to CASSLSWGLTTGGYTF.

The chain combines TRBV6-4 with TRBJ1-1; possible D gene TRBD1, 6 bases. The CDR3 is made up of 15 amino acids. Germline V gene lookup returns CDR1 MRHNA and CDR2 SNTAGT. Between the trimmed V and J ends, which lost 0 bases and 1 base, there was a span of 9 bases. The CDR3 DNA reads TGTGCCAGCAGTGACTCGGGGGGCCCGAACACTGAAGCTTTCTTT. As protein: CASSDSGGPNTEAFF.

The chain is built from TRBV23-1 and TRBJ2-5, with D unresolved. TRBV23-1 is annotated as an ORF whose role is uncertain. This CDR3 comprises 15 residues. Trimming pared 3 bases from V and 5 bases from J, leaving 16 bases between. CDR3: CASSHGGPSRETQYF. The CDR3 DNA reads TGCGCCAGCAGTCATGGTGGACCCTCCCGCGAGACCCAGTACTTC.

The chain combines TRBV6-1 with TRBJ2-5, with D unclear. Germline CDR1 is MNHNS and CDR2 is SASEGT. The V gene lost 4 bases and the J gene lost 2 bases, with 2 bases spanning the gap. There are 11 residues in the CDR3. The CDR3 reads CASSVQETQYF. The CDR3 DNA sequence: TGTGCCAGCAGTGTACAAGAGACCCAGTACTTC.

The chain has TRBV23-1 and TRBJ2-4, with a tentative D call TRBD1 (6 bases). TRBV23-1 is flagged as an ORF with uncertain function. The CDR3 totals 19 residues. Trimming shortened V by 8 bases and J by 0 bases, and 26 bases separated the two germline ends. The CDR3 DNA sequence: TGCGCCAGCCAGAACAGGGTCCTGAATTATAGGTCAGCCAAAAACATTCAGTACTTC. It is translated as CASQNRVLNYRSAKNIQYF.

The rearrangement joins TRBV7-2 to TRBJ1-2; unclear D gene. The CDR3 runs to 14 residues. V lost 2 bases and J lost 1, with 8 bases in between. Germline V gene data show CDR1 as SGHTA and CDR2 as FQGNSA. The CDR3 here is CASSLQTYNYGYTF. CDR3 nucleotide sequence: TGTGCCAGCAGCTTACAAACTTATAACTATGGCTACACCTTC.

The chain carries TRBV18 and TRBJ2-5; D gene uncertain. V lost 2 bases, J lost 3 bases, and 10 bases lay in between. CDR3 size: 14 residues. Germline values: CDR1 KGHSH, CDR2 LQKENI. The CDR3 spells CASSPSGSKETQYF. The CDR3 DNA sequence: TGTGCCAGCTCACCATCCGGGTCCAAAGAGACCCAGTACTTC. The full variable domain, with the rest looked up from reference TRBV18 and TRBJ2-5, is NAGVMQNPRHLVRRRGQEARLRCSPMKGHSHVYWYRQLPEEGLKFMVYLQKENIIDESGMPKERFSAEFPKEGPSILRIQQVVRGDSAAYFCASSPSGSKETQYFGPGTRLLVL.

The chain carries TRBV7-8 and TRBJ1-1; no definite D call. The CDR3 is 16 amino acids. Deletions cut 5 bases from V and 5 bases from J, with 21 bases between. Germline V gene lookup returns CDR1 SGHVS and CDR2 FQNEAQ. The DNA for the CDR3 is TGTGCCAGCAGCCCCAGGCTCCTTCCCCTCCGGACTGAAGCTTTCTTT. Its protein product is CASSPRLLPLRTEAFF.

The V gene is TRBV5-1, the J gene TRBJ2-2; 9 nucleotides line up with TRBD1. This CDR3 is 15 amino acids long. Germline CDR1 reads SGHRS; CDR2 reads YFSETQ. V shed 4 bases and J 5 bases; nucleotides not matched to a gene: 6. The CDR3 is CASSRDRVVTGELFF. The CDR3 DNA sequence: TGCGCCAGCAGCCGGGACAGGGTAGTGACCGGGGAGCTGTTTTTT.

The chain employs TRBV9 and TRBJ1-5, with TRBD1 identical over 9 bases. Looked up from germline, CDR1 is SGDLS and CDR2 is YYNGEE. Germline trimming cut 1 base from V and 4 bases from J; bases unmatched to any gene: 3. This CDR3 has 15 amino acids. The CDR3 protein is CASSVTGGDNQPQHF. CDR3 in DNA: TGTGCCAGCAGCGTAACAGGGGGCGATAATCAGCCCCAGCATTTT.

The chain has TRBV19 and TRBJ1-1; TRBD1 matches at 8 bases. Germline lookup yields CDR1 LNHDA and CDR2 SQIVND (reference sequence). V dropped 10 bases and J dropped 0; count of bases not matched to a gene: 10. This CDR3 contains 15 residues. The CDR3 sequence is CATTAGGLVNTEAFF. The CDR3 DNA is TGTGCCACCACGGCAGGGGGCTTAGTGAACACTGAAGCTTTCTTT.

The J gene is TRBJ2-7, the V gene TRBV4-1; 9 nucleotides line up with TRBD2. The CDR3 has 15 residues. CDR1 is MGHRA, CDR2 YSYEKL, per germline. Trimming at V came to 4 bases and at J to 3 bases, leaving 7 bases not matched to a gene. The CDR3 protein is CASSLTSGGGYEQYF. The CDR3 DNA is TGCGCCAGCAGCCTGACTAGCGGAGGGGGCTACGAGCAGTACTTC.

At least ten counts were recorded for this clone. The rearrangement joins TRBV4-2 to TRBJ2-3; the D is unclear. This CDR3 region has 15 residues. Germline CDR1 LGHNA, CDR2 YNFKEQ. V was pared by 2 bases and J by 0 bases, with 9 bases between. The CDR3 reads CASSQPDGSTDTQYF. The CDR3 nucleotides are TGTGCCAGCAGCCAACCGGACGGAAGCACAGATACGCAGTATTTT.

About this clone itself: A single base separates this from a much larger clone, so it may be a read error. Other DNA sequences in the sample encode the same CDR3. The chain links TRBV6-1 to TRBJ2-1; TRBD2 aligns across 12 bases. The CDR3 totals 15 residues. Germline lookup yields CDR1 MNHNS and CDR2 SASEGT. V shed 7 bases and J 9 bases; nucleotides not matched to a gene: 10. The CDR3 loop is CASTQLAGGPLEQFF. In DNA form, the CDR3 reads TGTGCCAGCACTCAGCTAGCGGGAGGGCCTCTTGAGCAGTTCTTC.

The chain combines TRBV7-2 with TRBJ1-3; 7 bases are a match to TRBD1. Trimming took 0 bases from V and 3 from J; bases not matched to a gene: 11. Germline V gene data show CDR1 as SGHTA and CDR2 as FQGNSA. CDR3 length: 18 residues. The CDR3 bases are TGTGCCAGCAGCTTAGCTGTAGGGGGCAACTCTGGTGGAAACACCATATATTTT. Amino acid sequence: CASSLAVGGNSGGNTIYF.

The rearrangement links TRBV5-1 to TRBJ2-2; D is unresolved. Trimming shortened V by 3 bases and J by 2 bases, and 8 bases separated the two germline ends. CDR1 SGHRS and CDR2 YFSETQ come from the germline V gene. The CDR3 runs 14 residues. The CDR3 is CASSSMDNTGELFF. CDR3 in DNA: TGCGCCAGCAGCTCGATGGACAACACCGGGGAGCTGTTTTTT.

This rearrangement joins TRBV30 to TRBJ1-1, with D perhaps TRBD1 (6 bases). Per germline, CDR1 GTSNPN and CDR2 SVGIG (reference sequence). V was clipped by 2 bases and J by 7 bases, with 14 bases between them. CDR3 size: 13 residues. The CDR3 spells CAWSRDRTSEAFF. CDR3 in DNA: TGTGCCTGGAGTCGAGACAGGACAAGTGAAGCTTTCTTT.

The chain carries TRBV25-1 and TRBJ1-1; D gene ambiguous. The germline V gene has CDR1 MGHDK and CDR2 SYGVNS. With 4 bases removed from V and 8 bases from J, the gap between germline ends came to 11 bases. The CDR3 has 12 amino acids. CDR3 DNA: TGTGCCAGCAGTGTAGGTCCCAAGGAAGCTTTCTTT. This translates into CASSVGPKEAFF. The whole variable domain, remainder taken from reference TRBV25-1 and TRBJ1-1, is EADIYQTPRYLVIGTGKKITLECSQTMGHDKMYWYQQDPGMELHLIHYSYGVNSTEKGDLSSESTVSRIRTEHFPLTLESARPSHTSQYLCASSVGPKEAFFGQGTRLTVV.

The CDR3, as DNA: TGTGCCAGCAGCCCGATTCTTAGGTACGGAAATTCACCCCTCCACTTT. This sequence encodes CASSPILRYGNSPLHF. The chain has TRBV4-2 and TRBJ1-6; no reliable D call. Deletions cut 4 bases from V and 7 bases from J, with 17 bases between. CDR3 length: 16 residues. Germline CDR1 reads LGHNA; CDR2 reads YNFKEQ.

The rearrangement joins TRBV7-9 to TRBJ1-1; the D is unclear. Trimming stripped 8 bases from V and 1 base from J, with 8 bases between. CDR3 length: 12 residues. Germline V gives CDR1 SEHNR, CDR2 FQNEAQ (reference sequence). CDR3 in amino acids: CASGVPNTEAFF. DNA of the CDR3: TGTGCCAGCGGGGTTCCGAACACTGAAGCTTTCTTT.

This sequence joins TRBV28 and TRBJ1-5; D gene ambiguous. The germline gives CDR1 MDHEN, CDR2 SYDVKM. The ends were cut back, 2 bases at V and 0 bases at J, with 8 bases in the middle. The CDR3 is made up of 15 amino acids. Here the CDR3 reads CASSLTGYSNQPQHF. As DNA, the CDR3 is TGTGCCAGCAGTTTAACTGGATATAGCAATCAGCCCCAGCATTTT.